These 28 T cell receptor beta chains share one sample of origin, sequenced in a study of blood T cell repertoires in COVID-19. This table comes from immunoSEQ multiplex PCR, and its TCRdb copy is limited to in-frame clones, with some not included. The repertoire consists of 9,500 to 15,000 clones, with about 88% occurring once and the leading ten covering roughly 13%. Sequencing was done on a sample of peripheral blood. The source is a man between 70 and 80 years old with active COVID-19.

This clone appeared a single time. V and J are TRBV27 and TRBJ1-1; D may be TRBD1 (6 bases). CDR3 length: 15 residues. Germline CDR1 MNHEY, CDR2 SMNVEV (reference sequence). V was trimmed by 8 bases and J by 0 bases, leaving 16 bases between them. Written as DNA, the CDR3 is TGTGCCAGCCATAGGGGGGGCTATATGAACACTGAAGCTTTCTTT. It codes for CASHRGGYMNTEAFF.

The chain couples TRBV11-2 to TRBJ2-7; 8 bases line up with TRBD1. This CDR3 region has 12 residues. Germline trimming cut 4 bases from V and 6 bases from J; bases unmatched to any gene: 2. CDR1 SGHAT and CDR2 FQNNGV come from the germline V gene. CDR3 DNA sequence: TGTGCCAGCAGCTGGACAGGGTTCGAGCAGTACTTC. Protein product: CASSWTGFEQYF.

The chain carries TRBV5-4 and TRBJ2-5; 9 positions match TRBD1. Looked up from germline, CDR1 is SGHNT and CDR2 is YYREEE (reference sequence). This CDR3 is built from 15 residues. The J segment lost 5 bases and the V segment lost 0 bases, leaving 5 bases of the junction unmatched. For the CDR3, the DNA is TGTGCCAGCAGCTTGGGGACAGGGGTTGGGGAGACCCAGTACTTC. It translates to CASSLGTGVGETQYF.

This clone has more than one count but fewer than ten. The DNA for the CDR3 is TGTGCCAGCAGTGAGGCCACAGGGCCCTACGAGCAGTACTTC. This gives the protein CASSEATGPYEQYF. The chain recombines TRBV6-1 with TRBJ2-7; D perhaps matches TRBD1 (6 bases). Looked up from germline, CDR1 is MNHNS and CDR2 is SASEGT. This CDR3 spans 14 amino acids. Trimming removed 3 bases from V and 2 bases from J, with 11 bases in between.

CDR3: CASSRTGDWETQYF. DNA for the CDR3: TGCGCCAGCAGCCGGACAGGGGACTGGGAGACCCAGTACTTC. This chain joins TRBV5-1 and TRBJ2-5, with 9 nucleotides matching TRBD1. The CDR3 covers 14 residues. The trim removed 4 bases at V and 5 bases at J, leaving 6 bases unmatched. Germline V gene data show CDR1 as SGHRS and CDR2 as YFSETQ.

The chain carries TRBV19 and TRBJ2-7, with D perhaps matching TRBD2 (6 bases). V gave up 9 bases and J gave up 7 bases, with 25 bases separating them. Germline CDR1 reads LNHDA; CDR2 reads SQIVND (reference sequence). The CDR3 sequence is 15 residues long. The CDR3 bases are TGTGCCAGCTCACTGCGGGCGGGGACCATTGGGGAGCAGTACTTC. This sequence encodes CASSLRAGTIGEQYF.

This chain links TRBV18 with TRBJ1-4, with 7 positions matching TRBD1. V lost 0 bases to trimming and J lost 7 bases; unmatched junction nucleotides: 8. Germline CDR1 KGHSH, CDR2 LQKENI. The CDR3 runs to 16 residues. In nucleotides, the CDR3 is TGTGCCAGCTCACCACCCTCCAGACAGGGATCTGAAAAACTGTTTTTT. Its protein is CASSPPSRQGSEKLFF.

This chain joins TRBV3-1 (or the pseudogene TRBV3-2) and TRBJ2-1; 8 bases match TRBD1. CDR1 and CDR2 (germline): LGHDT, YNNKEL (reference sequence). The CDR3 covers 13 residues. The V segment lost 1 base and the J segment 9 bases; nucleotides outside the gene matches: 2. DNA of the CDR3: TGTGCCAGCAGCCAAGGGACAGGGCTTGAGCAGTTCTTC. It yields the protein CASSQGTGLEQFF.

The gene calls are TRBV2 and TRBJ1-5, with 9 bases that match TRBD1. Germline loops: CDR1 SNHLY, CDR2 FYNNEI. The CDR3 has 13 residues. J was trimmed by 5 bases and V by 8 bases; bases with no gene match: 4. The CDR3: CASDRGTYQPQHF. CDR3 DNA sequence: TGTGCCAGCGACAGGGGGACGTATCAGCCCCAGCATTTT.

The CDR3 DNA reads TGTGCCAGCAGTTTTAAAGCTAGCGGGGGCCAAGAGACCCAGTACTTC. This encodes CASSFKASGGQETQYF. The V gene is TRBV27, the J gene TRBJ2-5, with 10 bases fitting TRBD2. CDR1 is MNHEY, CDR2 SMNVEV, per germline (reference sequence). Losses at the gene ends were 3 bases for V and 1 base for J; bases not matched to a gene: 5. The CDR3 contains 16 residues.

In its sample, this clone was seen a few times. The chain uses TRBV25-1 and TRBJ2-7; 8 nucleotides line up with TRBD2. Germline trimming cut 10 bases from V and 1 base from J; bases unmatched to any gene: 6. The CDR3 loop spans 13 amino acids. Germline CDR1 and CDR2: MGHDK and SYGVNS. Here the CDR3 DNA reads TGTGCCACTAGTGGCGGGGGGTCCTACGAGCAGTACTTC. Translation: CATSGGGSYEQYF.

The chain links TRBV5-1 to TRBJ2-3; TRBD2 is a possible D gene (6 bases). With 4 bases removed from V and 0 bases from J, the gap between germline ends came to 12 bases. This CDR3 is 15 amino acids long. Germline-derived CDR1 and CDR2 are SGHRS and YFSETQ. CDR3 coding DNA: TGCGCCAGCAGCCCATCCGGGACTAGCACAGATACGCAGTATTTT. This sequence encodes CASSPSGTSTDTQYF. Full variable domain (rest looked up from reference TRBV5-1 and TRBJ2-3): KAGVTQTPRYLIKTRGQQVTLSCSPISGHRSVSWYQQTPGQGLQFLFEYFSETQRNKGNFPGRFSGRQFSNSRSEMNVSTLELGDSALYLCASSPSGTSTDTQYFGPGTRLTVL.

V and J are TRBV15 and TRBJ1-5, with D maybe TRBD1 (5 bases). Germline loops: CDR1 LNHNV, CDR2 YYDKDF (reference sequence). The CDR3 runs 15 residues. V was cut by 2 bases and J by 3 bases, with 11 bases left in between. The DNA for the CDR3 is TGTGCCACCAGCAGATGGGGAGGGGCCAATCAGCCCCAGCATTTT. Protein sequence: CATSRWGGANQPQHF.

The chain uses TRBV14 and TRBJ1-1; possible D gene TRBD1, 6 bases. Germline lookup yields CDR1 SGHDN and CDR2 FVKESK. The CDR3 has 15 amino acids. Trimming removed 1 base at V and 6 bases at J, with 15 bases between. CDR3 DNA: TGTGCCAGCAGCCAAGGAGGCAGGGGTGATTCTGAAGCTTTCTTT. This gives the protein CASSQGGRGDSEAFF.

The chain has TRBV9 and TRBJ2-1; 10 bases are shared with TRBD1. V was clipped by 3 bases and J by 1 base; unmatched bases: 10. The germline V gene encodes CDR1 SGDLS and CDR2 YYNGEE. This CDR3 contains 18 residues. The CDR3 DNA follows: TGTGCCAGCAGCGGACAGGGGGCGCGTACCACTTCCTACAATGAGCAGTTCTTC. Translated: CASSGQGARTTSYNEQFF.

The chain couples TRBV7-3 to TRBJ1-1; 7 bases fit TRBD1. The CDR3 sequence is 14 residues long. V shed 5 bases and J 0 bases; nucleotides not matched to a gene: 3. Germline V gene lookup returns CDR1 SGHTA and CDR2 FQGTGA. For the CDR3, the DNA is TGTGCCAGCAGCCTACAGGGGATGAACACTGAAGCTTTCTTT. The encoded protein is CASSLQGMNTEAFF.

The chain carries TRBV7-5 and TRBJ2-7; the table's D gene call, TRBD1, was not cross checked with the DNA. TRBV7-5 is marked as a pseudogene. There are 15 residues in the CDR3. CDR3 DNA sequence: TGTGCCAGAAGCTTAGTGGCAGGAAAGGTGGGCGAGCAGTACTTC. Translation: CARSLVAGKVGEQYF.

This clone was detected a few times. The gene calls are TRBV5-6 and TRBJ1-2; weak D call: TRBD1 (5 bases). Germline-derived CDR1 and CDR2 are SGHDT and YYEEEE. Trimming shortened V by 0 bases and J by 4 bases, and 13 bases separated the two germline ends. The CDR3 runs to 15 residues. CDR3 bases: TGTGCCAGCAGCTTGGGGGCAGGGTCGGTCTATGGCTACACCTTC. Residues: CASSLGAGSVYGYTF.

The table lists this clone with a few counts. The chain's CDR3 is CASSGEGQGYEQYF. The CDR3 coding sequence is TGTGCCAGCAGCGGCGAGGGACAGGGATACGAGCAGTACTTC. The chain combines TRBV3-1 (or the pseudogene TRBV3-2) with TRBJ2-7; 9 nucleotides match TRBD1. The V and J ends lost 5 bases and 4 bases, in that order; junction bases with no gene match: 6. Per the germline V gene, CDR1 is LGHDT and CDR2 is YNNKEL (reference sequence). This CDR3 has 14 residues.

V gene TRBV4-1 combines with J gene TRBJ1-2, with 12 positions matching TRBD1. Losses at the gene ends were 3 bases for V and 7 bases for J; bases not matched to a gene: 9. Germline-derived CDR1 and CDR2 are MGHRA and YSYEKL. The CDR3 is 16 residues long. CDR3 protein: CASSQTGQGARIGYTF. CDR3 in DNA: TGCGCCAGCAGCCAGACGGGACAGGGGGCGCGTATTGGCTACACCTTC.

This rearrangement joins TRBV7-3 to TRBJ2-2; TRBD1 aligns across 8 bases. CDR3 length: 20 residues. Germline trimming cut 1 base from V and 3 bases from J; bases unmatched to any gene: 16. Germline V gives CDR1 SGHTA, CDR2 FQGTGA. CDR3 amino acids: CASSLMPGVSGQVDTGELFF. CDR3 coding DNA: TGTGCCAGCAGCTTAATGCCGGGTGTTTCGGGACAGGTAGACACCGGGGAGCTGTTTTTT.

The rearrangement links TRBV6-5 to TRBJ2-7, with a tentative D call TRBD1 (6 bases). The germline CDR1 and CDR2 sequences are MNHEY and SVGAGI. V lost 4 bases, J lost 1 base, and 8 bases lay in between. This CDR3 has 13 residues. DNA for the CDR3: TGTGCCAGCAGTTCAGGGGCATCCTACGAGCAGTACTTC. Its translation: CASSSGASYEQYF.

The rearrangement links TRBV28 to TRBJ2-2, with 7 bases that match TRBD2. The CDR3 is 15 residues long. V was clipped by 6 bases and J by 5 bases; unmatched bases: 9. Germline CDR1 MDHEN, CDR2 SYDVKM. CDR3 nucleotides: TGTGCCAGCAGCCCCGGGGGGAGAGTTACCGGGGAGCTGTTTTTT. Amino acid sequence: CASSPGGRVTGELFF.

This clone occurred once. The chain has TRBV7-9 and TRBJ2-3; possible D gene TRBD2, 6 bases. Per the germline V gene, CDR1 is SEHNR and CDR2 is FQNEAQ (reference sequence). There are 14 residues in the CDR3. V dropped 3 bases and J dropped 0 bases, with 7 bases sitting between them. This chain's CDR3 is CASSLEGSTDTQYF. The CDR3 DNA reads TGTGCCAGCAGCTTGGAGGGGAGCACAGATACGCAGTATTTT. Full variable domain (remainder filled in from reference TRBV7-9 and TRBJ2-3): DTGVSQNPRHKITKRGQNVTFRCDPISEHNRLYWYRQTLGQGPEFLTYFQNEAQLEKSRLLSDRFSAERPKGSFSTLEIQRTEQGDSAMYLCASSLEGSTDTQYFGPGTRLTVL.

Comment on this clone: The junction shows a germline mismatch at one end, possibly a read error. The chain employs TRBV7-7 and TRBJ2-7; 7 nucleotides align to TRBD2. The V gene's germline CDR1 is SSHAT and CDR2 FNYEAQ (reference sequence). This CDR3 contains 14 residues. The CDR3 loop is CASSSGGYPYEQYF. CDR3 DNA: TGTGCTAGCAGCTCCGGGGGGTACCCCTACGAGCAGTACTTC.

This rearrangement joins TRBV6-5 to TRBJ1-4, with a weak D call TRBD1 (5 bases). The CDR3 sequence is 14 residues long. The V gene's germline CDR1 is MNHEY and CDR2 SVGAGI. Between the trimmed V and J ends, which lost 4 bases and 8 bases, there was a span of 14 bases. The CDR3 loop reads CASSSPGTGEKLFF. In DNA, the CDR3 is TGTGCCAGCAGTTCCCCTGGGACTGGGGAAAAACTGTTTTTT.

V gene TRBV3-1 (or the pseudogene TRBV3-2) combines with J gene TRBJ1-1; no definite D call. CDR1 is LGHDT and CDR2 is YNNKEL in the germline V gene (reference sequence). The V end lost 0 bases, the J end lost 1 base, and 6 bases lay between the germline ends. This CDR3 has 14 residues. The CDR3, as DNA: TGTGCCAGCAGCCAAGATTATAGGAACACTGAAGCTTTCTTT. As protein: CASSQDYRNTEAFF.

The J gene is TRBJ1-1, the V gene TRBV4-2; D is perhaps TRBD1 (6 bases). V was pared by 0 bases and J by 5 bases, with 13 bases between. Germline assignment: CDR1 LGHNA and CDR2 YNFKEQ. This CDR3 comprises 15 residues. CDR3 sequence (DNA): TGTGCCAGCAGCCAAGACCATACAGGGTTGACTGAAGCTTTCTTT. This gives the protein CASSQDHTGLTEAFF.